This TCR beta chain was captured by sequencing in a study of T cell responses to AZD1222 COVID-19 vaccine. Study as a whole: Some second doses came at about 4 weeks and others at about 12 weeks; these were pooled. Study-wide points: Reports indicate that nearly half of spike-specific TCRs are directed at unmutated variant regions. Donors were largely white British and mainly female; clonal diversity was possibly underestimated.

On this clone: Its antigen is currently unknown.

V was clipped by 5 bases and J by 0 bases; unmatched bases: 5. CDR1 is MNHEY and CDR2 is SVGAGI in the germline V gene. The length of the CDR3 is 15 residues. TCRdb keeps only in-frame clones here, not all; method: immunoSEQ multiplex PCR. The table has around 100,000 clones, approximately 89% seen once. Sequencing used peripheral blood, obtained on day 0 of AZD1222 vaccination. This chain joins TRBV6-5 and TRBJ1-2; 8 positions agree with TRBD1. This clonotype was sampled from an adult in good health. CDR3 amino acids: CASSPTGGANYGYTF. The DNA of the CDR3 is TGTGCCAGCAGTCCAACAGGGGGAGCTAACTATGGCTACACCTTC.